This T cell receptor (beta chain) was observed in a study of blood T cell repertoires in COVID-19. As for the study in general: Sample material is recorded as cDNA or gDNA derived from T cells, B-cell-depleted T cells, or PBMCs.

Germline lookup yields CDR1 GTSNPN and CDR2 SVGIG (reference sequence). The CDR3 totals 11 residues. The V gene lost 1 base and the J gene lost 8 bases, with 5 bases spanning the gap. The repertoire was sequenced with immunoSEQ multiplex PCR; TCRdb's copy has only in-frame clones and lacks some. The sample contains 150,000 to 200,000 clones, around 84% of which appear only once. The receptor was derived from a human donor with acute or convalescent COVID-19. The donor label of this sample is uncertain. Specimen: peripheral blood. The V and J genes are TRBV30 and TRBJ1-4; D gene uncertain. The CDR3 is CAWSEREKLFF. DNA of the CDR3: TGTGCCTGGAGTGAGAGGGAAAAACTGTTTTTT.